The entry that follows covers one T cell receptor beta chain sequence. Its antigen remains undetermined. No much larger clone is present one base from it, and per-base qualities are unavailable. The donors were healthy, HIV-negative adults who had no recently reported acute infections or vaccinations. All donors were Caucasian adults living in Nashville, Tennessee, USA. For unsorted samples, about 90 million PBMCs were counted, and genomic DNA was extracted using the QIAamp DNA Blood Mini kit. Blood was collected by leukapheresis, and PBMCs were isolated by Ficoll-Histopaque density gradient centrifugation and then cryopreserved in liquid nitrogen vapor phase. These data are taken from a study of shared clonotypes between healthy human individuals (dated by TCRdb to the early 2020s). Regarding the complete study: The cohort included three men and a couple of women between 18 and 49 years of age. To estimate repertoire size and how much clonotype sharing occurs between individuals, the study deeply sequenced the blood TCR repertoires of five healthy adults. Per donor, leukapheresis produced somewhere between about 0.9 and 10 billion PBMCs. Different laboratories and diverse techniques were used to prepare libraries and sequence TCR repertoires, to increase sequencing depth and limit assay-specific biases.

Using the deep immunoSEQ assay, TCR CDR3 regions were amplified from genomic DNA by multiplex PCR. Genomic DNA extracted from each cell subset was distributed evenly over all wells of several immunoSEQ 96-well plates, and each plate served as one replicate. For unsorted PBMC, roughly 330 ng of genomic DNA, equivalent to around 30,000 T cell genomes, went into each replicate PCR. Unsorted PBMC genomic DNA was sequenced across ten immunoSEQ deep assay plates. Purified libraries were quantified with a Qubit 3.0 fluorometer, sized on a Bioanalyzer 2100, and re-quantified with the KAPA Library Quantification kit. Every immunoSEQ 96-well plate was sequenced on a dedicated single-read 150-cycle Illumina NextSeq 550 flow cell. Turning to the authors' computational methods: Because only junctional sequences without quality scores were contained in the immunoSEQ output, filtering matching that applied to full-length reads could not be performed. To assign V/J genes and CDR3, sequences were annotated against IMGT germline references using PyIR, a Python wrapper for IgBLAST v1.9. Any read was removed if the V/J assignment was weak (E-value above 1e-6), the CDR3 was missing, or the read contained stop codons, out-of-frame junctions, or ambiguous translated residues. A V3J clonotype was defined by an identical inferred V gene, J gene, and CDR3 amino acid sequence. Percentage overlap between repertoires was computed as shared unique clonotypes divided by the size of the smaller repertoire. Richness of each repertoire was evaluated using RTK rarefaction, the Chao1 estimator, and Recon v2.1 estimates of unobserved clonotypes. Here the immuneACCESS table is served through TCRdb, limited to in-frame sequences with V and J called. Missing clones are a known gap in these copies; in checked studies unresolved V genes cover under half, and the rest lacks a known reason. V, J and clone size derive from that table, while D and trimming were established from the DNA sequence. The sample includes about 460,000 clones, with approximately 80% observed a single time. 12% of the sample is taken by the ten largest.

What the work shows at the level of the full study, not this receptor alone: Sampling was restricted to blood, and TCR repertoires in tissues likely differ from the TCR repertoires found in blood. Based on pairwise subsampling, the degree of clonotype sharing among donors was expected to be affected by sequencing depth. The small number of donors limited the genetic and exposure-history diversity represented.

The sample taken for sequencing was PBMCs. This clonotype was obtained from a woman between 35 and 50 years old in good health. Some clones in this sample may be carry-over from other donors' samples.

At the DNA level, the sequence is TGTGCCAGCAGCATTGACAGGGGATACGAGCAGTACTTC. This codes for CASSIDRGYEQYF. This sequence uses TRBV9 and TRBJ2-7; TRBD1 matches 8 bases in the middle. After removal of 4 bases from V and 4 bases from J, the junction retains 4 bases not matched to a gene. Taken from the germline V gene, the CDR1 and CDR2 loops are SGDLS and YYNGEE. The CDR3 numbers 13 residues from cysteine through phenylalanine. Solely the CDR3 DNA is kept, with 39 bases framed from the first base. The full variable domain, completed from the reference TRBV9 and TRBJ2-7 proteins outside the CDR3, reads DSGVTQTPKHLITATGQRVTLRCSPRSGDLSVYWYQQSLDQGLQFLIQYYNGEERAKGNILERFSAQQFPDLHSELNLSSLELGDSALYFCASSIDRGYEQYFGPGTRLTVT.